This T cell receptor beta chain emerged from a study of blood T cell repertoires in COVID-19. Study as a whole: COVID-19 samples from acute and convalescent phases originated in the United States, Italy and Spain. T cells, B-cell-depleted T cells, or PBMCs supplied cDNA or gDNA.

Original analysis: Amplifying reference gene primers gave estimates of nucleated cell counts. The method was immunoSEQ multiplex PCR; TCRdb's version includes in-frame clones alone and lacks a portion of them. V and J calls and clone size are those listed in that table; D and trimming were worked out from the DNA. This table has fewer than 150,000 clones, around 86% appearing once. This clone was detected a few times. With 4 bases clipped from V and 6 bases from J, the junction kept 6 bases outside the gene matches. Germline V lookup: CDR1 SGHRS, CDR2 YFSETQ. The CDR3 is 14 amino acids. Sequences were obtained from peripheral blood. The chain uses TRBV5-1 and TRBJ1-5; 8 positions match TRBD1. This TCR was recovered from a woman in her 50s who had recovered from COVID-19. CDR3 nucleotide sequence: TGCGCCAGCAGCCTCGGACAGGGAGCTCAGCCCCAGCATTTT. It is translated as CASSLGQGAQPQHF.